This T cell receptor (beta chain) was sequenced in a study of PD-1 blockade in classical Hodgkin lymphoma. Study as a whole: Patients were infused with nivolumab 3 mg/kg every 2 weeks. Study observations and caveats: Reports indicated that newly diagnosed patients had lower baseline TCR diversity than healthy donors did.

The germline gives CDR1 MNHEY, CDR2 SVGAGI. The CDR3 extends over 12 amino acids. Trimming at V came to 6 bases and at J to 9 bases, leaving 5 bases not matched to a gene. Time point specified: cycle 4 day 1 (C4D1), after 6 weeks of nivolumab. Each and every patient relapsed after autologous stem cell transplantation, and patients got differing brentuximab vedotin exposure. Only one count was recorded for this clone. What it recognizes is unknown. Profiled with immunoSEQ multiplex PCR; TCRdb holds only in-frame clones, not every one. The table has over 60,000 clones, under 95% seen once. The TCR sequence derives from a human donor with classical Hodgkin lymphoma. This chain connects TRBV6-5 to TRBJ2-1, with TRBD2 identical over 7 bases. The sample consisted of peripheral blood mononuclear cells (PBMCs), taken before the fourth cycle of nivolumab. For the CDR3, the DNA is TGTGCCAGCAGGACCGAGCGGGGTGAGCAGTTCTTC. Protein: CASRTERGEQFF.